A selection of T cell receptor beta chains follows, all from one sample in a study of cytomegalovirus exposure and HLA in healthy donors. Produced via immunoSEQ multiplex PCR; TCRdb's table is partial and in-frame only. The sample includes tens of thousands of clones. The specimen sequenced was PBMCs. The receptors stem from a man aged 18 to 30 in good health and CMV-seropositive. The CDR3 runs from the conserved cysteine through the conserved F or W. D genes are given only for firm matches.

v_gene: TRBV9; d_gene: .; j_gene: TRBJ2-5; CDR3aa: CASSPGAGSQETQYF; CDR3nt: TGTGCCAGCAGCCCCGGGGCGGGATCGCAAGAGACCCAGTACTTC
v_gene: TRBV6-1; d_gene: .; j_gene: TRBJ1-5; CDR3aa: CASSEDLVANQPQHF; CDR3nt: TGTGCCAGCAGTGAAGACCTCGTAGCCAATCAGCCCCAGCATTTT
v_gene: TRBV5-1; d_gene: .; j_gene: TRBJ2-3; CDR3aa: CASSLVASETDTQYF; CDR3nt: TGCGCCAGCAGCTTGGTGGCTAGCGAAACAGATACGCAGTATTTT
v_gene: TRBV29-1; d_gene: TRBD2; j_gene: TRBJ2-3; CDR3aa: CSVAFRGGGTDTQYF; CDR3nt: TGCAGCGTTGCTTTCCGCGGGGGGGGGACAGATACGCAGTATTTT
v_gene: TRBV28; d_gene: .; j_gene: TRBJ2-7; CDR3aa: CASRSYMLGVTYEQYF; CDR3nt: TGTGCCAGCAGGAGTTACATGCTCGGGGTCACCTACGAGCAGTACTTC
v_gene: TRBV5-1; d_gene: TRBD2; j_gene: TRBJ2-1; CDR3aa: CASSLGAGGSYNEQFF; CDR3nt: TGCGCCAGCAGCTTGGGGGCGGGAGGCTCCTACAATGAGCAGTTCTTC
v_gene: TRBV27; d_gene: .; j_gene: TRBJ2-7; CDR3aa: CASSSGSYEQYF; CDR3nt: TGTGCCAGCAGTTCCGGCTCCTACGAGCAGTACTTC
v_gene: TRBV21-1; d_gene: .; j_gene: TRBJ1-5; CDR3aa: CASSSGETGTSNQPQHF; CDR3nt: TGTGCCAGCAGCAGTGGGGAGACAGGGACTAGCAATCAGCCCCAGCATTTT
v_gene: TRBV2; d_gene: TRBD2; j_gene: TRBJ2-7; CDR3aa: CASSEAERDFVEQYF; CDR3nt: TGTGCCAGCAGTGAAGCAGAGCGGGATTTTGTCGAGCAGTACTTC
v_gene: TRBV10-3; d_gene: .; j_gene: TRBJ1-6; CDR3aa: CAISEGHGYNSPLHF; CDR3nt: TGTGCCATCAGTGAGGGGCACGGCTATAATTCACCCCTCCACTTT
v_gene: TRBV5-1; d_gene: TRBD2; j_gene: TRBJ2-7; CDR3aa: CASSPPSGSEQYF; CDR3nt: TGCGCCAGCAGTCCGCCTAGCGGGTCCGAGCAGTACTTC
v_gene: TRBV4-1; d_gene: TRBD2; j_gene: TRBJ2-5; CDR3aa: CASSQEERLAAQETQYF; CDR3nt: TGCGCCAGCAGCCAAGAGGAAAGACTAGCGGCCCAAGAGACCCAGTACTTC
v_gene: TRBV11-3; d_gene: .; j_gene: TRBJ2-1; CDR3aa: CASSIGRFAYNEQFF; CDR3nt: TGTGCCAGCAGCATCGGCAGGTTCGCCTACAATGAGCAGTTCTTC
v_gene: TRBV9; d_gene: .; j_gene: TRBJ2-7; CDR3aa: CASSSGQLKPYF; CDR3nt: TGTGCCAGTAGTTCCGGACAGCTCAAACCCTACTTC
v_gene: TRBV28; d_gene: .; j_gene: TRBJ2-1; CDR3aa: CASSLAMRGNEQFF; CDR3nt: TGTGCCAGCAGTTTAGCAATGAGGGGGAATGAGCAGTTCTTC
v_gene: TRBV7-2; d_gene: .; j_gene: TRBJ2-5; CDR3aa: CASSLELTQETQYF; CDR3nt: TGTGCCAGCAGCTTAGAACTTACCCAAGAGACCCAGTACTTC
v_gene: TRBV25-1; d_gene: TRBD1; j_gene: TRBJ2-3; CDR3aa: CASSNRQGAGSTDTQYF; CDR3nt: TGTGCCAGCAGTAACCGACAGGGGGCGGGGAGCACAGATACGCAGTATTTT
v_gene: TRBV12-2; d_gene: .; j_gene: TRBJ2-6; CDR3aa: CASRKAGGLRGANVLTF; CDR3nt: TGTGCAAGTCGCAAGGCGGGGGGCTTAAGAGGGGCCAACGTCCTGACTTTC
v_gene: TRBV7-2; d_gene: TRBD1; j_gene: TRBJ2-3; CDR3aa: CASAQIGQGTDTQYF; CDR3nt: TGTGCCAGCGCGCAGATAGGACAGGGGACAGATACGCAGTATTTT
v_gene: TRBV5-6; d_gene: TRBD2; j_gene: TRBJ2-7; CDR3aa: CASRLLAGVSYEQYF; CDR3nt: TGTGCCAGCAGGTTACTAGCGGGCGTTTCCTACGAGCAGTACTTC
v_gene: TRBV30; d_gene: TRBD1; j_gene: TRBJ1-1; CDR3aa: CAWGDRGTEAFF; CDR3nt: TGTGCCTGGGGAGACAGGGGTACTGAAGCTTTCTTT
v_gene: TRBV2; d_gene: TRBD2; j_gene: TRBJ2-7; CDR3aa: CASSRSGNSYEQYF; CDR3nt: TGTGCCAGCAGCCGTAGCGGGAACTCCTACGAGCAGTACTTC
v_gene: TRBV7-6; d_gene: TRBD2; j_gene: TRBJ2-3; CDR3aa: CASSAGLADTQYF; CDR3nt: TGTGCCAGCAGCGCGGGACTAGCAGATACGCAGTATTTT
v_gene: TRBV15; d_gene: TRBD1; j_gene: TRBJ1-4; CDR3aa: CATSRGTGGNEKLFF; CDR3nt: TGTGCCACCAGCAGAGGGACAGGGGGTAATGAAAAACTGTTTTTT
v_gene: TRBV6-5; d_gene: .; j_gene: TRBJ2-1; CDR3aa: CASSFRQEYNEQFF; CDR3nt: TGTGCCAGCAGTTTCCGACAGGAGTACAATGAGCAGTTCTTC
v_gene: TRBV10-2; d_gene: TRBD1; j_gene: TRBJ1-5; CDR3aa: CASSETGVGQPQHF; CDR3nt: TGCGCCAGCAGCGAGACAGGGGTCGGGCAGCCCCAGCATTTT
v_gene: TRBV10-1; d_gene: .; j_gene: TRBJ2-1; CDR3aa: CASSEYARDEQFF; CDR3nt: TGCGCCAGCAGTGAGTATGCGAGGGATGAGCAGTTCTTC
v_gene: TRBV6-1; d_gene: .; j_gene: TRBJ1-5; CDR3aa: CASSERGGRQPQHF; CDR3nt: TGTGCCAGCAGTGAAAGGGGGGGCCGTCAGCCCCAGCATTTT
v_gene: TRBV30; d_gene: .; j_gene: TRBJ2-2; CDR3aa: CAFYAGIRGTGELFF; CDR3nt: TGTGCCTTTTACGCAGGGATCAGGGGCACCGGGGAGCTGTTTTTT
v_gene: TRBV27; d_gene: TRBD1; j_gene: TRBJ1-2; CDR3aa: CASSHTPQGAQASYGYTF; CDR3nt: TGTGCCAGCAGTCATACACCCCAGGGGGCCCAAGCATCTTATGGCTACACCTTC
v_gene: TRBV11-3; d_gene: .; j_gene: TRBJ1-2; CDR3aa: CASSSSTESNYGYTF; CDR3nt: TGTGCCAGCAGCTCCTCGACAGAATCTAACTATGGCTACACCTTC
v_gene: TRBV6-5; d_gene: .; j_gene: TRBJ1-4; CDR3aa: CASSYGRAFNEKLFF; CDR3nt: TGTGCCAGCAGTTATGGGAGGGCTTTTAATGAAAAACTGTTTTTT
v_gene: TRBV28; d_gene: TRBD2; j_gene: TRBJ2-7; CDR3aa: CASSLQLAGGYEQYF; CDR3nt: TGTGCCAGCAGTTTACAGTTAGCGGGGGGTTACGAGCAGTACTTC